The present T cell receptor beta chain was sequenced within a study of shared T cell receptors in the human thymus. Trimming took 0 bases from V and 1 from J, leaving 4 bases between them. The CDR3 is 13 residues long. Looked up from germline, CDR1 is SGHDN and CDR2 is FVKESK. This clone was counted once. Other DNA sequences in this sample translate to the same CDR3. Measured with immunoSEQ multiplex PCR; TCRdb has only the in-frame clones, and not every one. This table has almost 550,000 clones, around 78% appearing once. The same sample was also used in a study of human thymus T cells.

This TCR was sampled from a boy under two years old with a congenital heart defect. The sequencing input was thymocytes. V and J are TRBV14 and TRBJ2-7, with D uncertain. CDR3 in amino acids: CASSQESSYEQYF. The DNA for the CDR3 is TGTGCCAGCAGCCAAGAATCTTCCTACGAGCAGTACTTC.